Included here is one T cell receptor (beta chain) sequence, with context. The antigen is undetermined. Germline V gene sequence: CDR1 SGHRS, CDR2 YFSETQ. V was clipped by 3 bases and J by 7 bases, with 15 bases between them. The CDR3 covers 14 residues. The data derive from a study of OX40 agonist ivuxolimab in advanced cancers. Across the whole study: An anti-OX40 (CD134) antibody with agonistic activity, ivuxolimab, was administered to patients.

Study observations and caveats: At doses 0.1 to 3.0 mg/kg, CD4+ and CD8+ clones expanded. The average count of expanded clones was higher among CD8+ T cells than among CD4+.

Data came from immunoSEQ multiplex PCR; TCRdb stores just in-frame clones and leaves some out. This table holds some 150,000 clones, just over 90% found once. V usage is TRBV5-1 and J usage is TRBJ2-3; D might be TRBD2 (6 bases). The TCR originated in an adult with an advanced solid tumor such as melanoma, head and neck, liver or kidney cancer. Sequences were derived from CD4+ or CD8+ T cells sorted from blood, sampled in a trial of the OX40 agonist ivuxolimab. The CDR3: CASSSLGGGNTQYF. The CDR3 DNA reads TGCGCCAGCAGCTCTTTGGGGGGTGGGAATACGCAGTATTTT.